This T cell receptor delta chain was profiled in a study of gamma-delta T cells after stem cell transplantation. This clone was observed a handful of times. V lost 3 bases and J lost 0; bases outside the gene matches: 10. Germline V lookup: CDR1 GEAIGNYY, CDR2 EKD. The CDR3 runs 19 residues. TCRdb re-processed the RT-PCR reads using CATT. The sample has a few thousand delta-chain clones; about 2.1% are singletons. V usage is TRDV2 and J usage is TRDJ3; 7 bases match TRDD3. The sequence came from a human donor. It is not recorded whose cells these are; they may come from a transplant donor. The specimen was gamma-delta T cells. As DNA, the CDR3 is TGTGCCTGTGACCCGGCTGGGGGCTATAGCTCCTGGGACACCCGACAGATGTTTTTC. The encoded protein is CACDPAGGYSSWDTRQMFF.